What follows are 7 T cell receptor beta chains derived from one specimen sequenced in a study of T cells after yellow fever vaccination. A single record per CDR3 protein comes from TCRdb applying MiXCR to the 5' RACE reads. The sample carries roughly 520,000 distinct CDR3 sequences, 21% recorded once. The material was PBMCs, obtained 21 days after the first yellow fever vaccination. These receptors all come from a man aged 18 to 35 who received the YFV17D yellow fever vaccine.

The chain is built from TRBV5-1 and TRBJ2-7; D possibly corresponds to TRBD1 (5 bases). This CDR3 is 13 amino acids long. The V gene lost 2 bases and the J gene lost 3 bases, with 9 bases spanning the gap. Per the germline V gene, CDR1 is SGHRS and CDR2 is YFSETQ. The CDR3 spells CASSFRQNYEQYF. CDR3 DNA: TGCGCCAGCAGCTTCCGACAGAACTACGAGCAGTACTTC.

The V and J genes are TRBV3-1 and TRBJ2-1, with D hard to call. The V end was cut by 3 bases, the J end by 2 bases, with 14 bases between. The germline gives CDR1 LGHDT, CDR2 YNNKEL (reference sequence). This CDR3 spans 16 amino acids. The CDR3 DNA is TGTGCCAGCAGCCATGGCACCCAGCGCCCCTACAATGAGCAGTTCTTC. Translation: CASSHGTQRPYNEQFF.

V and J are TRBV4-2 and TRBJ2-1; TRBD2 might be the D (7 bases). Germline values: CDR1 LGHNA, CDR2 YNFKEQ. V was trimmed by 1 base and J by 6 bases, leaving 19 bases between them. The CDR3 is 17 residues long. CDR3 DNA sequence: TGTGCCAGCAGCCAAGTGGGGGGGGGCCAGCTAGTCAATGAGCAGTTCTTC. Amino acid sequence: CASSQVGGGQLVNEQFF.

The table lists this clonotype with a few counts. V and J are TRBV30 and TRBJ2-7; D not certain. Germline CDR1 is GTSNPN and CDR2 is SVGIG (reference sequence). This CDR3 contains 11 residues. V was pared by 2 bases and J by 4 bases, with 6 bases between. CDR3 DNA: TGTGCCTGGAGTCAGATATACGAGCAGTACTTC. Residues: CAWSQIYEQYF.

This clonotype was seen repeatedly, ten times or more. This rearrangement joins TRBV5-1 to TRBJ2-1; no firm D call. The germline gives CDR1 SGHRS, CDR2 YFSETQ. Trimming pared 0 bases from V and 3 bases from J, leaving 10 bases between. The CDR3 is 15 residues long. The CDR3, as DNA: TGCGCCAGCAGCTTGGTCCGCAACGACTACAATGAGCAGTTCTTC. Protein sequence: CASSLVRNDYNEQFF.

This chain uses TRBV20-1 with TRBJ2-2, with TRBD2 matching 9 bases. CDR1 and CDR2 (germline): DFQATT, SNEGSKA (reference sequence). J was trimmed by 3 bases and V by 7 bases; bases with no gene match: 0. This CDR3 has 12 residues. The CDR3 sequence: CSGGGDTGELFF. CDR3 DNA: TGCAGTGGCGGGGGGGACACCGGGGAGCTGTTTTTT.

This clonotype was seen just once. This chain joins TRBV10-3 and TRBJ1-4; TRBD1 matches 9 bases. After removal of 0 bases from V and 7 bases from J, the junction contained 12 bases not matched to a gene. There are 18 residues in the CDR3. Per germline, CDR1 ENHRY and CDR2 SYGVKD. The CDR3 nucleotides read TGTGCCATCAGTGAGTCGAACAGGGGGCGCGGCGGTATTGAAAAACTGTTTTTT. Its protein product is CAISESNRGRGGIEKLFF.